The sample holds a few counts of the clone carrying this T cell receptor beta chain. The data are from a study of identical twins. One entry per CDR3 protein, called by TCRdb with MiXCR from the 5' RACE reads. The data hold hundreds of thousands of distinct CDR3 sequences, with approximately 25% observed a single time. The trim removed 6 bases at V and 5 bases at J, leaving 12 bases unmatched. Germline CDR1 SEHNR, CDR2 FQNEAQ (reference sequence). This CDR3 comprises 15 residues. These data were also reused for a study on T cells expressing NK-cell markers. This second study notes: Sorting in several experiments was restricted by an anti-gamma-delta TCR antibody to alpha-beta TCR T cells.

This clonotype was sampled from a young woman in good health. The sequenced sample consisted of CD4+ T cells sorted from blood. V is TRBV7-9 and J is TRBJ2-5; 7 bases match TRBD2. The CDR3 is CASRAPFRGGETQYF. In nucleotides, the CDR3 is TGTGCCAGCAGGGCCCCGTTTAGGGGAGGGGAGACCCAGTACTTC.